This T cell receptor beta chain originates from a study of T cell changes during pregnancy in multiple sclerosis. Method: immunoSEQ multiplex PCR; TCRdb's copy keeps in-frame clones and lacks some. Of 65,000 to 80,000 clones listed, 85% to 95% were seen once; the top ten hold approximately 2.5%. The trim removed 0 bases at V and 10 bases at J, leaving 8 bases unmatched. The CDR3 spans 15 residues. Germline-derived CDR1 and CDR2 are SGDLS and YYNGEE. Material: peripheral blood, obtained in the second trimester of pregnancy. This rearrangement joins TRBV9 to TRBJ2-1; the match to TRBD2 covers 9 bases. This TCR was recovered from a female donor with multiple sclerosis, enrolled in a pregnancy study. Here the CDR3 reads CASSVGGGGADEQFF. Written as DNA, the CDR3 is TGTGCCAGCAGCGTAGGGGGCGGGGGGGCCGACGAGCAGTTCTTC.